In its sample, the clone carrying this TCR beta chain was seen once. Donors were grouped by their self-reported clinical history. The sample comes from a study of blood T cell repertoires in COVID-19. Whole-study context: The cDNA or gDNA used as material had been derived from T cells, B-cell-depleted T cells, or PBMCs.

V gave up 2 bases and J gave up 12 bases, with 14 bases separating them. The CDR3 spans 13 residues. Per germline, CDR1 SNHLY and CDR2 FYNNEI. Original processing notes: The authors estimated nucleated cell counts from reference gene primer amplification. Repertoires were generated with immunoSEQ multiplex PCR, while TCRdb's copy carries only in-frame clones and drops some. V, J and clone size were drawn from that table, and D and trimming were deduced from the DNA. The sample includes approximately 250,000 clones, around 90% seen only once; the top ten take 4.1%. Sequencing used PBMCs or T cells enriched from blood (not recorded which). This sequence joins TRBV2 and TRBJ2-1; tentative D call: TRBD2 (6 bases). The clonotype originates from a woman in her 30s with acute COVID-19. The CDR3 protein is CASSETGEITQFF. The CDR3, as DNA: TGTGCCAGCAGTGAAACGGGGGAGATTACGCAGTTCTTC.